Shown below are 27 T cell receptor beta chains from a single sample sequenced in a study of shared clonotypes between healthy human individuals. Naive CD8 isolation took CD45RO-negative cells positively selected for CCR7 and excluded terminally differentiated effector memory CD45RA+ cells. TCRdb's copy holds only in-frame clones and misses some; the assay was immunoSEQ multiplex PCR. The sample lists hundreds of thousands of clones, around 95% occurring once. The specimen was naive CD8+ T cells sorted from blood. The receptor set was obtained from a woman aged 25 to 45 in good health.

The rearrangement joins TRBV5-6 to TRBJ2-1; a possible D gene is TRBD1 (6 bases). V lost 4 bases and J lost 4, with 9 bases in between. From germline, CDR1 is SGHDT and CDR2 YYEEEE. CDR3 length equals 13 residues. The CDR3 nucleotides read TGTGCCAGCAGCCTCGGACAGTACAATGAGCAGTTCTTC. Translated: CASSLGQYNEQFF.

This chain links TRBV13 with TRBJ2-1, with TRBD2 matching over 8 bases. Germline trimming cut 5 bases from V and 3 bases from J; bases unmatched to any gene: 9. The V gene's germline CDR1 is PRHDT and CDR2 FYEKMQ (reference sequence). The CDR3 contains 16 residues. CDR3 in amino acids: CASSTRGGILYNEQFF. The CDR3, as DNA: TGTGCCAGCAGCACACGCGGGGGGATTCTCTACAATGAGCAGTTCTTC.

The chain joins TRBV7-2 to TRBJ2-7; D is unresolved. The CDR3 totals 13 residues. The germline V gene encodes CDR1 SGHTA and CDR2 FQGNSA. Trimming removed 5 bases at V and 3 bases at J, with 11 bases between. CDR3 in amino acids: CASSPPSIYEQYF. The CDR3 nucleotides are TGTGCCAGCAGCCCCCCCTCTATCTACGAGCAGTACTTC.

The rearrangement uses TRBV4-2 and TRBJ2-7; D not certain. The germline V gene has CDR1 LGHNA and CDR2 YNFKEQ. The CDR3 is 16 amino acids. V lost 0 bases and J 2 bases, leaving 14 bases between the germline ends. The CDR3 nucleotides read TGTGCCAGCAGCCAAGATTTCAGCGATCGGGCCTACGAGCAGTACTTC. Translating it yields CASSQDFSDRAYEQYF.

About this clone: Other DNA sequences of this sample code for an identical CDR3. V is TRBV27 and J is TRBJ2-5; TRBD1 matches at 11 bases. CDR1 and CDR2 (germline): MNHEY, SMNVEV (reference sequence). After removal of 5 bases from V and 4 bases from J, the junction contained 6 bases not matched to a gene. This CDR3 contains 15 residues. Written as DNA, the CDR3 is TGTGCCAGCAGTCTAGGGACAGGGGGGAGAGAGACCCAGTACTTC. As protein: CASSLGTGGRETQYF.

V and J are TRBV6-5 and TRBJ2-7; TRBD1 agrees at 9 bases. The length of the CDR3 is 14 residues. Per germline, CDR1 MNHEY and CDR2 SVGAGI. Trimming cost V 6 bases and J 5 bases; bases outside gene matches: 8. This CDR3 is CASSPRDRVHEQYF. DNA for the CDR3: TGTGCCAGCAGCCCTCGGGACAGGGTCCACGAGCAGTACTTC.

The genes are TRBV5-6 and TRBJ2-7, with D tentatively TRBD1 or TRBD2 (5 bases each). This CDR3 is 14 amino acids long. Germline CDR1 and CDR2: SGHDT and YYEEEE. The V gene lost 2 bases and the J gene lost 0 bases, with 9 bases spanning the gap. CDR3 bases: TGTGCCAGCAGCTTCGAGGGGAGCTCCTACGAGCAGTACTTC. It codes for CASSFEGSSYEQYF.

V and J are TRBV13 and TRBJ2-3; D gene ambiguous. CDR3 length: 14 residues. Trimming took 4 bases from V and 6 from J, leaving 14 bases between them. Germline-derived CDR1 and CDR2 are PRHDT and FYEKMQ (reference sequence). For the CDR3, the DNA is TGTGCCAGCAGCTCCCGGGCTACTTTTGATACGCAGTATTTT. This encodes CASSSRATFDTQYF.

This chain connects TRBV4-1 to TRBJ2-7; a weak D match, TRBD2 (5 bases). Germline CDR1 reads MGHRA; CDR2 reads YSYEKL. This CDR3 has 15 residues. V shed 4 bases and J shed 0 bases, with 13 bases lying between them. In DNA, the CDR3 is TGCGCCAGCAGCCCCCACCCGGGAAACTCCTACGAGCAGTACTTC. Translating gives CASSPHPGNSYEQYF.

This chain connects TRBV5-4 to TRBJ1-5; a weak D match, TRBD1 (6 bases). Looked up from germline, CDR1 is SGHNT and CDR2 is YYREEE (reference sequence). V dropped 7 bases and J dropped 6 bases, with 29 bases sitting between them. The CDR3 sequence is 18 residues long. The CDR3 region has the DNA TGTGCCAGCCCCACGATAAATAAAGATGGACAGTCGGGTCAGCCCCAGCATTTT. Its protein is CASPTINKDGQSGQPQHF.

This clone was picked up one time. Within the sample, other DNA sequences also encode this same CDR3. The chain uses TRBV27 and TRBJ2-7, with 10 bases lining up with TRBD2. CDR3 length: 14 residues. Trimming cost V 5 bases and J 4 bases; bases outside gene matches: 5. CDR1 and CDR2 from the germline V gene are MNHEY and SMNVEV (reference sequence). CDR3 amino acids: CASSGTSVSYEQYF. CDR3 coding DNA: TGTGCCAGCAGTGGGACTAGCGTCTCGTACGAGCAGTACTTC.

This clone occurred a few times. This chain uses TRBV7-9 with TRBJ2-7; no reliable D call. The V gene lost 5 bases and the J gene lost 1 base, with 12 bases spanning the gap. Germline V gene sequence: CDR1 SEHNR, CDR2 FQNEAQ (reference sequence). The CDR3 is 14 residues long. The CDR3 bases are TGTGCCAGCAGCCCTCGCGGCAGATCCTACGAGCAGTACTTC. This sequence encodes CASSPRGRSYEQYF. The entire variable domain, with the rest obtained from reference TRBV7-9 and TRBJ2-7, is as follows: DTGVSQNPRHKITKRGQNVTFRCDPISEHNRLYWYRQTLGQGPEFLTYFQNEAQLEKSRLLSDRFSAERPKGSFSTLEIQRTEQGDSAMYLCASSPRGRSYEQYFGPGTRLTVT.

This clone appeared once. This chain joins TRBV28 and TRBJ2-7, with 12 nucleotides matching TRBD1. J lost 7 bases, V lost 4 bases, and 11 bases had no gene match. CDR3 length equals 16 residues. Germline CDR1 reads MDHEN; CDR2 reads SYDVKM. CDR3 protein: CASSYSGTGGAEEQYF. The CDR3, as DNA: TGTGCCAGCAGTTACTCCGGGACAGGGGGCGCGGAAGAGCAGTACTTC.

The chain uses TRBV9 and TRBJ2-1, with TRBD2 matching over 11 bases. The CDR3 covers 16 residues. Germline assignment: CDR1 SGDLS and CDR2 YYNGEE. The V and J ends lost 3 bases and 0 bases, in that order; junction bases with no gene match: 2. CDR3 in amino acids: CASSAGTSGSYNEQFF. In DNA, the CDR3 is TGTGCCAGCAGCGCCGGGACTAGCGGCTCCTACAATGAGCAGTTCTTC.

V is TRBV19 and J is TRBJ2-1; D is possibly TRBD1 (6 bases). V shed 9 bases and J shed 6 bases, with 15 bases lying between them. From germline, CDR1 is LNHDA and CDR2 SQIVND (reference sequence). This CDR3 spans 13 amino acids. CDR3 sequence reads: CASRSSRGNEQFF. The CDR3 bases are TGTGCCAGCCGATCTTCCAGGGGCAATGAGCAGTTCTTC.

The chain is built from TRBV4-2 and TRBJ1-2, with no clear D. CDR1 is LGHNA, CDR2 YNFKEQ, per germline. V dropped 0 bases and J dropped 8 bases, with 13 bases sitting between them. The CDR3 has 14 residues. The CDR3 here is CASSQDLQSIGYTF. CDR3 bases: TGTGCCAGCAGCCAAGATCTACAGTCTATCGGCTACACCTTC.

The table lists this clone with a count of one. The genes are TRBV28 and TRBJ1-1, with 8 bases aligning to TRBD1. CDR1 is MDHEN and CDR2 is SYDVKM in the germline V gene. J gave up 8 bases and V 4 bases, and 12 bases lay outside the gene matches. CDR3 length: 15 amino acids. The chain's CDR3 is CASSSPTRDRLEAFF. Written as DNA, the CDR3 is TGTGCCAGCAGTTCTCCAACACGGGACAGGCTAGAAGCTTTCTTT.

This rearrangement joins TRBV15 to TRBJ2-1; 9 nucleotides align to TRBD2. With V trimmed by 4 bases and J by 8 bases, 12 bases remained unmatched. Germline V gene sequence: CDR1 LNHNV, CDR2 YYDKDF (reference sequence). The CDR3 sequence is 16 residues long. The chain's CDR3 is CATSTNGREGGYEQFF. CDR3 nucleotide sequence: TGTGCCACCAGCACAAATGGGCGGGAGGGCGGCTATGAGCAGTTCTTC.

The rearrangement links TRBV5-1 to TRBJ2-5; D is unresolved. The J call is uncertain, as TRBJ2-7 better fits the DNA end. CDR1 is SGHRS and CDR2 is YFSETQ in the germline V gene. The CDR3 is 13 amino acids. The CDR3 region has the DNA TGCGCCAGGCGGAGTCTGGGCTCCTACGAGCAGTACTTC. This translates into CARRSLGSYEQYF.

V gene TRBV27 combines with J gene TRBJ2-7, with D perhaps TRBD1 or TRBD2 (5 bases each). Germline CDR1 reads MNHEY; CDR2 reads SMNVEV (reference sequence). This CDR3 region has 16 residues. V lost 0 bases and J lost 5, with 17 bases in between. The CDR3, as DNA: TGTGCCAGCAGTTTATCGGCCGGGGCTGGCTCTCACGAGCAGTACTTC. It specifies CASSLSAGAGSHEQYF.

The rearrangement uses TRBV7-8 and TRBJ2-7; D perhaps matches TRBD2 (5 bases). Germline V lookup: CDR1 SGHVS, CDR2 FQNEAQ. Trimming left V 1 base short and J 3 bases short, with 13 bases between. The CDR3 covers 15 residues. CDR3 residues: CASSLGPFSGYEQYF. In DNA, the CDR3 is TGTGCCAGCAGCTTAGGTCCCTTCAGCGGCTACGAGCAGTACTTC.

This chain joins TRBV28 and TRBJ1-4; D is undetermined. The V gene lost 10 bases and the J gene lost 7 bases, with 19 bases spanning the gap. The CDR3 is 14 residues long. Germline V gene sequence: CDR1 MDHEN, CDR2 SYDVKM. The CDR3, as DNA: TGTGCCATCGCCCGCTTCCCCAACGGTGAAAAACTGTTTTTT. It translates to CAIARFPNGEKLFF. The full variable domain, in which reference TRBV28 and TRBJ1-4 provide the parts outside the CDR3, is DVKVTQSSRYLVKRTGEKVFLECVQDMDHENMFWYRQDPGLGLRLIYFSYDVKMKEKGDIPEGYSVSREKKERFSLILESASTNQTSMYLCAIARFPNGEKLFFGSGTQLSVL.

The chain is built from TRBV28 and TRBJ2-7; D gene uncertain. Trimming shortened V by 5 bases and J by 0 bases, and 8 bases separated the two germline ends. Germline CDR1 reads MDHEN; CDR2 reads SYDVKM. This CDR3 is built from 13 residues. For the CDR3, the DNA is TGTGCCAGCAGTCAAAAAATCTCCTACGAGCAGTACTTC. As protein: CASSQKISYEQYF.

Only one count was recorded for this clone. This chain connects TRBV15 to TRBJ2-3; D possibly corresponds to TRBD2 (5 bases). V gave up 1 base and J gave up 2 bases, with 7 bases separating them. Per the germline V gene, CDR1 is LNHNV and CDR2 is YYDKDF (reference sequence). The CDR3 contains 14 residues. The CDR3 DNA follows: TGTGCCACCAGCAGAGGGCTAGCCACAGATACGCAGTATTTT. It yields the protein CATSRGLATDTQYF.

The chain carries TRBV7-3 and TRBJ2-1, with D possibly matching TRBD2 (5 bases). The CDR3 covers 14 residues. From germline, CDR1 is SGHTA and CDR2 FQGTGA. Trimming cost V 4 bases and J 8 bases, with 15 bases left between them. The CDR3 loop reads CASSSGLGGYEQFF. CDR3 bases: TGTGCCAGCAGCTCTGGACTCGGCGGCTATGAGCAGTTCTTC.

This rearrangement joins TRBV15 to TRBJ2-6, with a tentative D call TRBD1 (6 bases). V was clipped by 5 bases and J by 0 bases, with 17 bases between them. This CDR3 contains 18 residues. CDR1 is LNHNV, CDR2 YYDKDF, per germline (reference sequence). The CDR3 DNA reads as TGTGCCACCAGCTCCGGAGGACAGTTCGACTCTGGGGCCAACGTCCTGACTTTC. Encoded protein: CATSSGGQFDSGANVLTF.

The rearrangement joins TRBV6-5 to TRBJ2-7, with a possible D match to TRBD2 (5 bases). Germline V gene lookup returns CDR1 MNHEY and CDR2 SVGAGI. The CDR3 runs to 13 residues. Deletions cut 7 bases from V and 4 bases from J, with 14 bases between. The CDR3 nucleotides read TGTGCCAGCACCCCCGGGGAAGAGTACGAGCAGTACTTC. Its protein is CASTPGEEYEQYF.